This T cell receptor (beta chain) was sequenced for a study of naive and memory T cell subsets. The study, taken as a whole, reports: Potentially, T cell activation and differentiation skew this RNA-based measurement.

Amplification of ligated cDNA took four PCR rounds with SP2 and nested alpha and beta constant primers. Reverse transcription of blood and skin TCR RNA was primed at alpha and beta constant regions. One entry per CDR3 protein results from TCRdb running MiXCR on the 5' RACE reads. The sample holds roughly 60,000 distinct CDR3 sequences; under 8.5% are singletons and the top ten take almost 10%. This clonotype occurred many times. Its antigen is as yet unknown. This CDR3 has 12 amino acids. Germline-derived CDR1 and CDR2 are MGHDK and SYGVNS. The germline V and J ends were trimmed by 6 bases and 5 bases, with 11 bases remaining between them. TCR cDNA received a 3' ligated oligonucleotide that carried a UMI. Whole blood, around 2.5 ml, came from adult healthy volunteers. Input was roughly 1 to 1000 ng of DNase-treated total RNA without cell sorting.

The source of this sequence is a male donor in good health. The chain links TRBV25-1 to TRBJ2-7, with D hard to call. CDR3 in DNA: TGTGCCAGCAGGCACCAAACTAACGAGCAGTACTTC. It is translated as CASRHQTNEQYF.